This TCR beta chain was sequenced in a study of regulatory T cells in long-lasting Graves disease. Libraries of TCR beta came from iRepertoire HTBI primers plus Arm-PCR of CDR3 regions. TCRdb itself ran the multiplex PCR reads through MiXCR, one entry per CDR3 protein. The sample includes about 310,000 distinct CDR3 sequences, over 15% of them seen just once. V gave up 5 bases and J gave up 5 bases; unmatched junction bases: 6. The length of the CDR3 is 14 residues. Germline V CDR1 and CDR2: MNHNS, SASEGT. The time point: newly diagnosed GD, antithyroid drugs for less than 3 months. From PBMCs, RNA was extracted and then used to make the TCR library. In the case of this clonotype: A much larger clone differs from this one at a single base, so this may be a read error.

This TCR was recovered from a female donor with Graves disease. The sample in question was peripheral blood mononuclear cells (PBMCs), obtained at new diagnosis, from a patient treated with antithyroid drugs. The chain joins TRBV6-1 to TRBJ2-7; 10 positions match TRBD1. In DNA form, the CDR3 reads TGTGCCAGCAGTAACCGGGACAGGGGCGACGAGCAGTACTTC. Translating gives CASSNRDRGDEQYF.